These T cell receptor beta chains were read from a single sample in a study of T cells in Graves' hyperthyroidism and ophthalmopathy. From the multiplex PCR reads, TCRdb called clonotypes with MiXCR, one entry per CDR3 protein. The sample lists more than 550,000 distinct CDR3 sequences, roughly 17% occurring once. The sample taken for sequencing was blood. These receptors all come from a man aged 50 to 60 with Graves' hyperthyroidism. CDR3s include the opening cysteine and the closing phenylalanine or tryptophan. D genes are given only for firm matches. The size of a clone is reported for some rows only, either as once, few or many, or as a class for expanded clones.

TRBJ2-7 TRBV2 many NA CASSAENFLVNEQYF TGTGCCAGCAGTGCGGAGAACTTCCTTGTTAACGAGCAGTACTTC
TRBJ2-5 TRBV7-3 many TRBD2 CASSLIGTSGRETQYF TGTGCCAGCAGCTTAATTGGGACTAGCGGCAGAGAGACCCAGTACTTC
TRBJ2-5 TRBV20-1 many TRBD2 CSARDFGSGSRIETQYF TGCAGTGCTAGAGATTTCGGCAGCGGGAGTAGGATAGAGACCCAGTACTTC
TRBJ2-3 TRBV5-1 NA NA CASNQGGPTDTQYF TGCGCCAGCAATCAGGGGGGACCAACAGATACGCAGTATTTT
TRBJ2-7 TRBV20-1 many TRBD2 CSARHFLAGVKQYF TGCAGTGCTAGACATTTCCTAGCGGGAGTGAAGCAGTACTTC
TRBJ2-1 TRBV28 many TRBD2 CASTSPPSGYNEQFF TGTGCCAGCACCAGCCCCCCTAGCGGCTACAATGAGCAGTTCTTC
TRBJ2-7 TRBV9 many NA CASSARARAAAYEQYF TGTGCCAGCAGCGCCCGCGCCAGGGCCGCGGCCTACGAGCAGTACTTC
TRBJ2-3 TRBV29-1 NA NA CSVEPQYF TGCAGCGTTGAACCCCAGTATTTT
TRBJ1-3 TRBV6-2/TRBV6-3 NA TRBD1 CASGQGRNTIYF TGTGCCAGTGGACAGGGTAGAAACACCATATATTTT
TRBJ1-1 TRBV3-1 few NA CASSSLAENTEAFF TGTGCCAGCAGTAGTTTGGCCGAGAACACTGAAGCTTTCTTT
TRBJ2-5 TRBV20-1 many TRBD1 CSARVTGQGAFQGETQYF TGCAGTGCTAGAGTCACGGGACAGGGGGCGTTCCAAGGGGAGACCCAGTACTTC
TRBJ2-3 TRBV2 many NA CASSARDWSTDTQYF TGTGCCAGCAGTGCGAGGGACTGGTCCACAGATACGCAGTATTTT
TRBJ2-1 TRBV7-9 few NA CASSPPVMGVWRNEQFF TGTGCCAGCAGCCCCCCCGTAATGGGGGTGTGGAGAAATGAGCAGTTCTTC
TRBJ2-2 TRBV3-1 NA NA CASSYGGTYNRPGELFF TGTGCCAGCTCATACGGTGGGACTTATAACAGGCCCGGGGAGCTGTTTTTT
TRBJ2-3 TRBV29-1 NA NA CSVEGTPDTQYF TGCAGCGTTGAAGGCACCCCAGATACGCAGTATTTT
TRBJ2-7 TRBV7-2 few NA CASSLELGSNYEQYF TGTGCCAGCAGCTTAGAACTCGGGTCTAACTACGAGCAGTACTTC
TRBJ2-1 TRBV6-2/TRBV6-3 many TRBD2 CASSYISRTSGIGVYNEQFF TGTGCCAGCAGTTACATAAGTCGGACTAGCGGGATCGGAGTTTACAATGAGCAGTTCTTC
TRBJ2-1 TRBV2 many TRBD1 CASRVLGQGLNNEQFF TGTGCCAGCAGGGTACTAGGACAGGGTTTAAACAATGAGCAGTTCTTC
TRBJ2-7 TRBV30 NA TRBD2 CAWRLLDSGRTYHEQYF TGTGCCTGGAGACTCCTCGATAGCGGGAGGACTTACCACGAGCAGTACTTC
TRBJ2-7 TRBV6-2/TRBV6-3 NA TRBD1 CASSPDRGPTYEQYF TGTGCCAGCAGTCCCGACAGGGGACCTACCTACGAGCAGTACTTC
TRBJ2-5 TRBV3-1 NA TRBD2 CASSQEGLAGGGETQYF TGTGCCAGCAGCCAAGAGGGACTAGCGGGAGGAGGAGAGACCCAGTACTTC
TRBJ2-7 TRBV30 many NA CAWSSSRNYEQYF TGTGCCTGGAGTTCTAGCAGAAACTACGAGCAGTACTTC
TRBJ2-7 TRBV25-1 few NA CASSEAPYEQYF TGTGCCAGCAGTGAGGCCCCCTACGAGCAGTACTTC
TRBJ1-1 TRBV10-3 many NA CAISKGTVGIGTEAFF TGTGCCATCAGTAAGGGGACGGTAGGGATCGGCACTGAAGCTTTCTTT
TRBJ2-5 TRBV27 many NA CASSLEGSRETQYF TGTGCCAGCAGTTTAGAGGGAAGTCGAGAGACCCAGTACTTC
TRBJ2-6 TRBV6-1 many NA CASSRDHSEANVLTF TGTGCCAGCAGCAGAGACCATTCTGAGGCCAACGTCCTGACTTTC
TRBJ1-1 TRBV7-9 many NA CASSPSGQSTEAFF TGTGCCAGCAGCCCCTCAGGACAGAGCACTGAAGCTTTCTTT
TRBJ2-2 TRBV19 NA NA CASTRVGGANTGELFF TGTGCCAGTACGAGGGTCGGGGGCGCGAACACCGGGGAGCTGTTTTTT
TRBJ2-5 TRBV18 NA TRBD1 CASSPPGQTRGAQYF TGTGCCAGCTCACCCCCGGGACAGACAAGAGGGGCCCAGTACTTC
TRBJ2-7 TRBV20-1 NA NA CSAKGSLAQREQYF TGCAGTGCCAAGGGATCCCTCGCACAAAGGGAGCAGTACTTC
TRBJ1-2 TRBV15 many NA CATSGLGVLDGYTF TGTGCCACCAGCGGCTTGGGGGTCTTGGATGGCTACACCTTC
TRBJ2-1 TRBV4-1 many TRBD2 CASSQDRASGTYNEQFF TGCGCCAGCAGCCAAGATCGGGCTAGCGGTACCTACAATGAGCAGTTCTTC
TRBJ2-2 TRBV3-1 NA NA CASSYRTGSGEELFF TGTGCCAGCAGTTACAGAACAGGGTCTGGGGAGGAGCTGTTTTTT
TRBJ2-7 TRBV6-1 NA NA CATTPTAYPYEQYF TGTGCCACCACCCCTACAGCGTACCCCTACGAGCAGTACTTC
TRBJ2-7 TRBV12-3/TRBV12-4 many NA CASSRPGVSYEQYF TGTGCCAGCAGCCGACCAGGGGTTTCCTACGAGCAGTACTTC
TRBJ1-2 TRBV24-1 NA NA CATSDRSDSDGGYTF TGTGCCACCAGTGATCGCTCGGACAGTGACGGCGGCTACACCTTC
TRBJ1-4 TRBV19 few NA CASSTTGDPQLFF TGTGCCAGTAGTACCACCGGAGACCCCCAACTGTTTTTT
TRBJ1-5 TRBV19 once NA CASSILFSGTHQPQHF TGTGCCAGTAGTATACTATTTTCCGGGACTCATCAGCCCCAGCATTTT
TRBJ1-1 TRBV12-3/TRBV12-4 few NA CASNPGLGTEAFF TGTGCCAGCAATCCGGGATTGGGAACTGAAGCTTTCTTT
TRBJ1-3 TRBV28 many NA CASSFGRVSGNTIYF TGTGCCAGCAGTTTCGGCAGGGTCTCTGGAAACACCATATATTTT
TRBJ2-5 TRBV5-6 many NA CASSYLAEQETQYF TGTGCCAGCAGCTACTTAGCGGAGCAAGAGACCCAGTACTTC
TRBJ2-3 TRBV2 many TRBD1 CASTGYRGRTQYF TGTGCCAGCACGGGGTACAGGGGGAGGACGCAGTATTTT
TRBJ1-3 TRBV24-1 few NA CATQGSGNTIYF TGTGCCACCCAAGGGTCCGGAAACACCATATATTTT
TRBJ2-7 TRBV5-1 NA TRBD2 CASSGTSGISSYEQYF TGCGCCAGCAGCGGGACTAGCGGGATTAGCTCCTACGAGCAGTACTTC
TRBJ2-2 TRBV6-1 many NA CASSEFGVVMESGELFF TGTGCCAGCAGTGAATTCGGGGTGGTTATGGAGTCCGGGGAGCTGTTTTTT
TRBJ1-4 TRBV5-1 NA NA CASSGGGGGGEKLFF TGCGCCAGCAGCGGCGGAGGAGGAGGTGGTGAAAAACTGTTTTTT
TRBJ2-7 TRBV2 many NA CASQRSSYEQYF TGTGCCAGCCAGCGGAGTTCCTACGAGCAGTACTTC
TRBJ1-5 TRBV28 many NA CASSPRLANQPQHF TGTGCCAGCAGTCCCCGCCTTGCCAATCAGCCCCAGCATTTT
TRBJ2-1 TRBV19 many TRBD2 CASSIMLAGGLNNEQFF TGTGCCAGTAGTATAATGCTAGCGGGAGGGCTTAACAATGAGCAGTTCTTC
TRBJ2-7 TRBV28 many NA CASSFGLGTGTGYYEQYF TGTGCCAGCAGTTTCGGTCTAGGCACCGGGACCGGATACTACGAGCAGTACTTC
TRBJ2-1 TRBV5-1 many TRBD1 CASSGRTGLNEQFF TGCGCCAGCAGCGGACGGACAGGCCTCAATGAGCAGTTCTTC
TRBJ2-1 TRBV10-2 NA TRBD2 CASSESLLAGGGEQFF TGCGCCAGCAGTGAGTCATTGCTAGCGGGAGGTGGTGAGCAGTTCTTC
TRBJ1-5 TRBV3-1 many TRBD1 CASSQTGGGQPQHF TGTGCCAGCAGCCAGACAGGGGGCGGACAGCCCCAGCATTTT
TRBJ2-1 TRBV20-1 few NA CSAPDLTYNEQFF TGCAGTGCGCCGGACTTAACCTACAATGAGCAGTTCTTC
TRBJ2-1 TRBV7-9 NA NA CASSSRTYNNEQFF TGTGCCAGCAGCTCGCGGACTTACAACAATGAGCAGTTCTTC
TRBJ2-7 TRBV28 few NA CASGGPGDNSYEQYF TGTGCCAGCGGCGGTCCGGGAGACAACTCCTACGAGCAGTACTTC
TRBJ2-5 TRBV20-1 many TRBD2 CSARAEREGPRETQYF TGCAGTGCTAGAGCAGAGCGGGAGGGCCCTCGAGAGACCCAGTACTTC
TRBJ2-1 TRBV24-1 few NA CATSDLRSAFDEQFF TGTGCCACCAGTGATTTGAGGTCGGCCTTTGATGAGCAGTTCTTC
TRBJ2-3 TRBV3-1 once NA CASSQAPDLPDTQYF TGTGCCAGCAGCCAAGCCCCGGACCTCCCAGATACGCAGTATTTT